These 13 T cell receptor beta chains were all obtained from the same sample, sequenced in a study of cytomegalovirus exposure and HLA in healthy donors. PCR amplification relied on 60 Vbeta primers (plus 13 Jbeta primers). The table came from immunoSEQ multiplex PCR; TCRdb's copy has only in-frame clones and leaves some out. The sample lists about 120,000 clones, about 80% occurring once. Sequencing used PBMCs. Source of these receptors: a female donor in good health and CMV-seronegative.

V usage is TRBV27 and J usage is TRBJ2-1, with a weak D call TRBD2 (5 bases). Germline CDR1 MNHEY, CDR2 SMNVEV (reference sequence). This CDR3 is 13 amino acids long. V was cut by 4 bases and J by 4 bases, with 8 bases left in between. CDR3 residues: CASSSDFYNEQFF. The CDR3 DNA follows: TGTGCCAGCAGTTCGGACTTTTACAATGAGCAGTTCTTC.

As regards this clone: A read error may produce the germline difference seen at one junction end. In the same sample, other DNA sequences code for this CDR3. The chain carries TRBV7-2 and TRBJ1-6, with D unresolved. CDR3 size: 13 residues. Germline CDR1 reads SGHTA; CDR2 reads FQGNSA. CDR3 residues: CASSPSYNSPLHF. The DNA of the CDR3 is TGTGCCAGCAGCCCATCCTATAATTCCCCCCTCCACTTT.

The CDR3 region has the DNA TGTGCCAGCAGCACCGCAGGGAAGGAGTACTTC. Translation gives CASSTAGKEYF. V usage is TRBV21-1 and J usage is TRBJ2-7; no DNA check was done on the table's D call, TRBD1. TRBV21-1 is a documented pseudogene. The CDR3 extends over 11 amino acids.

The genes are TRBV6-5 and TRBJ1-1; D ambiguous. Germline CDR1 MNHEY, CDR2 SVGAGI. CDR3 length: 16 amino acids. Trimming took 0 bases from V and 0 from J, leaving 11 bases between them. The CDR3 reads CASSYSRAPMNTEAFF. The CDR3 DNA reads TGTGCCAGCAGTTACTCGAGGGCCCCCATGAACACTGAAGCTTTCTTT.

This chain links TRBV29-1 with TRBJ2-3, with D perhaps TRBD1 (5 bases). V dropped 8 bases and J dropped 0 bases, with 15 bases sitting between them. The length of the CDR3 is 14 residues. CDR1 is SQVTM, CDR2 ANQGSEA, per germline. The DNA for the CDR3 is TGCAGCACCACTGACAGCCCTAGCACAGATACGCAGTATTTT. Amino acids: CSTTDSPSTDTQYF.

The V and J genes are TRBV10-1 and TRBJ2-7; D might be TRBD2 (6 bases). V was clipped by 0 bases and J by 0 bases, with 15 bases between them. CDR1 and CDR2 from the germline V gene are WNHNN and SYGVQD (reference sequence). The CDR3 runs to 17 residues. The chain's CDR3 is CASSESEGQGASYEQYF. CDR3 nucleotides: TGCGCCAGCAGTGAGTCGGAGGGGCAGGGAGCCTCCTACGAGCAGTACTTC.

A few counts support this clone. The chain is built from TRBV7-8 and TRBJ1-2; TRBD1 might be the D (5 bases). The CDR3 sequence is 14 residues long. Looked up from germline, CDR1 is SGHVS and CDR2 is FQNEAQ. V was pared by 1 base and J by 5 bases, with 11 bases between. The DNA for the CDR3 is TGTGCCAGCAGCTTAGGTCAGGGATCATATGGCTACACCTTC. This gives the protein CASSLGQGSYGYTF. Using reference TRBV7-8 and TRBJ1-2 for the parts outside the CDR3, the full variable domain is GAGVSQSPRYKVAKRGQDVALRCDPISGHVSLFWYQQALGQGPEFLTYFQNEAQLDKSGLPSDRFFAERPEGSVSTLKIQRTQQEDSAVYLCASSLGQGSYGYTFGSGTRLTVV.

The gene calls are TRBV30 and TRBJ2-3; 9 nucleotides line up with TRBD2. CDR1 is GTSNPN and CDR2 is SVGIG in the germline V gene (reference sequence). CDR3 length: 16 amino acids. The trim removed 0 bases at V and 1 base at J, leaving 5 bases unmatched. The CDR3: CAWSVFSGRRTDTQYF. The CDR3 bases are TGTGCCTGGAGTGTATTTAGCGGGAGACGCACAGATACGCAGTATTTT.

This sequence joins TRBV4-2 and TRBJ1-2; tentatively, D is TRBD1 (6 bases). Trimming took 0 bases from V and 8 from J, leaving 19 bases between them. The CDR3 loop spans 16 amino acids. Germline-derived CDR1 and CDR2 are LGHNA and YNFKEQ. The CDR3 bases are TGTGCCAGCAGCCAAGATCCCACACAGGGCCCTCGGGGCTACACCTTC. Translation: CASSQDPTQGPRGYTF.

V gene TRBV27 combines with J gene TRBJ2-7; TRBD1 matches at 10 bases. Germline V CDR1 and CDR2: MNHEY, SMNVEV (reference sequence). The V segment lost 8 bases and the J segment 7 bases; nucleotides outside the gene matches: 11. CDR3 length equals 14 residues. The CDR3 DNA is TGTGCCAGCGGATTAGGGACAGGGGCCCGGGAGCAGTACTTC. It yields the protein CASGLGTGAREQYF.

The chain's CDR3 is CASRGGGEDTQYF. The CDR3 region has the DNA TGTGCCAGCCGGGGCGGGGGTGAGGATACGCAGTATTTT. The rearrangement uses TRBV6-4 and TRBJ2-3; 7 positions match TRBD2. The junction had 8 bases not matched to a gene; V was cut back by 8 bases and J by 6 bases. The CDR3 consists of 13 residues. Germline V gene sequence: CDR1 MRHNA, CDR2 SNTAGT.

In this sample, this clone turned up a few times. The V and J genes are TRBV7-9 and TRBJ1-4; TRBD1 matches 7 bases. The V and J ends lost 4 bases and 8 bases, in that order; junction bases with no gene match: 10. The CDR3 loop spans 15 amino acids. Germline V CDR1 and CDR2: SEHNR, FQNEAQ (reference sequence). CDR3 sequence reads: CASSSTTGSREKLFF. The CDR3 DNA is TGTGCCAGCAGCTCCACGACAGGGTCGAGGGAAAAACTGTTTTTT.

This chain connects TRBV5-4 to TRBJ2-7; 16 nucleotides line up with TRBD2. This CDR3 has 19 amino acids. The trim removed 4 bases at V and 1 base at J, leaving 11 bases unmatched. In germline, CDR1 is SGHNT, CDR2 YYREEE (reference sequence). CDR3 sequence (DNA): TGTGCCAGCAGCCCCATTCCCGGGACTAGCGGGGGGGCATCCTACGAGCAGTACTTC. Protein sequence: CASSPIPGTSGGASYEQYF.